This TCR beta chain was obtained from a study of PD-1 blockade in classical Hodgkin lymphoma. Notes on the study in general: Complete responders' baseline diversity resembled that of newly diagnosed patients.

As to time point: cycle 4 day 1 (C4D1), after five to seven weeks of nivolumab. Relapses following autologous stem cell transplantation were seen in all patients, with brentuximab vedotin exposure varying. Concerning this clone itself: Its antigen is currently unknown.

Clones were read by immunoSEQ multiplex PCR, and TCRdb kept only the in-frame ones, dropping some. This table holds roughly 6,900 clones, 86% found once. The source material was peripheral blood mononuclear cells (PBMCs), sampled before the fourth cycle of nivolumab. The clonotype comes from a human donor with classical Hodgkin lymphoma.

The CDR3 nucleotides read TGTGCCAGCAGCTTATGGAGAGGAAACCAAGAGACCCAGTACTTC. This sequence encodes CASSLWRGNQETQYF. This chain connects TRBV7-2 to TRBJ2-5, with unresolved D. The germline gives CDR1 SGHTA, CDR2 FQGNSA. This CDR3 comprises 15 residues. V lost 2 bases and J lost 0, with 10 bases in between.